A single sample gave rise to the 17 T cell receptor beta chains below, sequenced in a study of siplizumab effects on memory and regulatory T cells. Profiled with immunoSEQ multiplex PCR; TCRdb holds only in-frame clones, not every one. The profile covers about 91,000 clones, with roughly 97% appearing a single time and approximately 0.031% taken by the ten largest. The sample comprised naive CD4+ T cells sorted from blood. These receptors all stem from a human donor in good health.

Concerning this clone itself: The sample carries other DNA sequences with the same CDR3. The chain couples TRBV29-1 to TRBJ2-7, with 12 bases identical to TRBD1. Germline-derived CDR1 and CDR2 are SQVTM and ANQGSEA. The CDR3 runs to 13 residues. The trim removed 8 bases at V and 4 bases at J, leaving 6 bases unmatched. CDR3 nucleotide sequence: TGCAGCATAGGGACAGGGGGCTTGTACGAGCAGTACTTC. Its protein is CSIGTGGLYEQYF.

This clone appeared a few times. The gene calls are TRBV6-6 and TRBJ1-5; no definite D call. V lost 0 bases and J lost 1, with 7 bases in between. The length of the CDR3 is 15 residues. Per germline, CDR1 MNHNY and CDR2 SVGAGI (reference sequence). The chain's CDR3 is CASSYSRISNQPQHF. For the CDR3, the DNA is TGTGCCAGCAGTTACTCGCGCATCAGCAATCAGCCCCAGCATTTT.

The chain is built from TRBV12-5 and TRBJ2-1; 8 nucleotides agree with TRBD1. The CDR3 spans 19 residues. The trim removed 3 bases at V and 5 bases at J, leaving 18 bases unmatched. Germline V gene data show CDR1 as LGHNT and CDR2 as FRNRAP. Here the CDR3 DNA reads TGTGCTAGTGGTTTCCGATCTCTACCTGCCGGGACAGGTAACAATGAGCAGTTCTTC. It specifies CASGFRSLPAGTGNNEQFF.

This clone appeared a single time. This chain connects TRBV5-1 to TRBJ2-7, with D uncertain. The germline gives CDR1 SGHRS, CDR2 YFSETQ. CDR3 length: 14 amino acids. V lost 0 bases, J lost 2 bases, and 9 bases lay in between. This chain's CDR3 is CASSLDALTYEQYF. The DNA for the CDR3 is TGCGCCAGCAGCTTGGATGCGTTAACCTACGAGCAGTACTTC.

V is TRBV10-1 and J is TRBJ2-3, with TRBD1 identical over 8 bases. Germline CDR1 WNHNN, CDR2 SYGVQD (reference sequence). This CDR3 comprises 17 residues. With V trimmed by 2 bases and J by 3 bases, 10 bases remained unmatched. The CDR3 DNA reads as TGCGCCAGCAGTGAGCCCTACCAGGGGGCGGAGACAGATACGCAGTATTTT. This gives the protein CASSEPYQGAETDTQYF.

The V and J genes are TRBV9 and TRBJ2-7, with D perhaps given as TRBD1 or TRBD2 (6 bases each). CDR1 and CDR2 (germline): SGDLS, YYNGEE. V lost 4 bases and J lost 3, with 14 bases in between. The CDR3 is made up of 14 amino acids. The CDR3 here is CASSKGGSYYEQYF. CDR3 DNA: TGTGCCAGCAGCAAAGGGGGGAGCTACTACGAGCAGTACTTC.

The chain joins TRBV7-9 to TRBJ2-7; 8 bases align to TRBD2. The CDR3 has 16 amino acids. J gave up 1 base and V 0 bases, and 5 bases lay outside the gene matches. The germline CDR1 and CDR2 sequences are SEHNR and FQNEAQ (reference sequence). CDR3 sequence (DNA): TGTGCCAGCAGCTTAGCGCGGGGGGCTGAGTCCTACGAGCAGTACTTC. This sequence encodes CASSLARGAESYEQYF.

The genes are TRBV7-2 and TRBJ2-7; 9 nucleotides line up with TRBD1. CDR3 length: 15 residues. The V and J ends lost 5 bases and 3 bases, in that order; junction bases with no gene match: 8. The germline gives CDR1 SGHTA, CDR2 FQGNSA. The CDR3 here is CASSPQTGGYYEQYF. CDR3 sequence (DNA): TGTGCCAGCAGCCCCCAGACAGGGGGATACTACGAGCAGTACTTC.

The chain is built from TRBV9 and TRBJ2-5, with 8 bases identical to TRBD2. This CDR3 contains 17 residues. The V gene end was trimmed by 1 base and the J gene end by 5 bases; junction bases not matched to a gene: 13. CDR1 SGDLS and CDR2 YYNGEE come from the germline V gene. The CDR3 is CASSVSGGLGHTETQYF. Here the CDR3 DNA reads TGTGCCAGCAGCGTAAGCGGGGGACTGGGCCATACTGAGACCCAGTACTTC. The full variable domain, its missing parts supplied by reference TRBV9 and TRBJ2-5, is DSGVTQTPKHLITATGQRVTLRCSPRSGDLSVYWYQQSLDQGLQFLIQYYNGEERAKGNILERFSAQQFPDLHSELNLSSLELGDSALYFCASSVSGGLGHTETQYFGPGTRLLVL.

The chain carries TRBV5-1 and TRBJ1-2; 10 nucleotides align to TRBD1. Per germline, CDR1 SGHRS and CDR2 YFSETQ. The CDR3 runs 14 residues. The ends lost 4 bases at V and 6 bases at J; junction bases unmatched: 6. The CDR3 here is CASSTGTGVNGYTF. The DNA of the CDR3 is TGCGCCAGCAGCACCGGGACAGGGGTGAATGGCTACACCTTC.

The CDR3 nucleotides are TGCGCCAGCAGCCACTTAGCGGGGGGGCGGATTGAGCAGTTCTTC. Translation gives CASSHLAGGRIEQFF. This sequence joins TRBV4-1 and TRBJ2-1; 11 bases fit TRBD2. V lost 3 bases to trimming and J lost 9 bases; unmatched junction nucleotides: 7. The CDR3 loop spans 15 amino acids. Looked up from germline, CDR1 is MGHRA and CDR2 is YSYEKL.

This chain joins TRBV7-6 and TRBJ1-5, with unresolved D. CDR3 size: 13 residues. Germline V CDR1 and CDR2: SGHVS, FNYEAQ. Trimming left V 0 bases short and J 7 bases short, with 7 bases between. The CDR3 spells CASSLAREQPQHF. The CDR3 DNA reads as TGTGCCAGCAGCTTAGCCCGCGAACAGCCCCAGCATTTT.

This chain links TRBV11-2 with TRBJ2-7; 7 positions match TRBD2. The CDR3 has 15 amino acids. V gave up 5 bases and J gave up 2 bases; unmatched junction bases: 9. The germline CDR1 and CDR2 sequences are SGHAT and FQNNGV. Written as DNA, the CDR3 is TGTGCCAGCAGCCAATCGGGGGGACCAACCTACGAGCAGTACTTC. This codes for CASSQSGGPTYEQYF.

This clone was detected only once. CDR3 loop: CASSYLGANYGYTF. In DNA, the CDR3 is TGTGCCAGCAGTTATCTGGGAGCTAACTATGGCTACACCTTC. This chain connects TRBV28 to TRBJ1-2; D remains ambiguous. CDR3 length equals 14 residues. Germline V gene data show CDR1 as MDHEN and CDR2 as SYDVKM. The V end was cut by 4 bases, the J end by 0 bases, with 9 bases between.

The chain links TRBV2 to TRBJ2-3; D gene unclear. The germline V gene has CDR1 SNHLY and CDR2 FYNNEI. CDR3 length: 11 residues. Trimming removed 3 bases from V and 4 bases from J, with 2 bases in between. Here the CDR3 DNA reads TGTGCCAGCAGTGACGCAGATACGCAGTATTTT. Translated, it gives CASSDADTQYF.

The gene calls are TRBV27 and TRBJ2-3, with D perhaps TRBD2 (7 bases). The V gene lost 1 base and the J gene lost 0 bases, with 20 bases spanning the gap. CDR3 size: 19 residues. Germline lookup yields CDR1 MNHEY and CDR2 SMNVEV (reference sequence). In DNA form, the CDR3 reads TGTGCCAGCAGTTTATGGGGGGGCCGGGGAAGAAGTAGCACAGATACGCAGTATTTT. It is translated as CASSLWGGRGRSSTDTQYF.

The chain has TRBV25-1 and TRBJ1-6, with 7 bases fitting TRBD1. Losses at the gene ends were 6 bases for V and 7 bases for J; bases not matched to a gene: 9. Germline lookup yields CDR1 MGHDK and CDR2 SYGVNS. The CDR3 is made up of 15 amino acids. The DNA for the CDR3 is TGTGCCAGCAGAGCCTCCGGGACAGCAAATTCACCCCTCCACTTT. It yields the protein CASRASGTANSPLHF.